This T cell receptor beta chain derives from a study of blood T cell repertoires in COVID-19. Turning to the study itself: T cells, B-cell-depleted T cells, or PBMCs provided the cDNA or gDNA that served as material.

Germline V gene data show CDR1 as MNHEY and CDR2 as SVGEGT. The CDR3 is 16 amino acids. V lost 4 bases and J lost 4, with 17 bases in between. The assay was immunoSEQ multiplex PCR, and TCRdb's table has in-frame clones only and misses some. This sample has approximately 300,000 clones; about 86% occur once, and the top ten carry 0.95% to 1.5%. The V call is TRBV6-2 or TRBV6-3, the J call TRBJ2-1; D possibly corresponds to TRBD2 (6 bases). This TCR came from a woman between 50 and 59 years old with acute or convalescent COVID-19. What was sequenced was peripheral blood. CDR3 nucleotide sequence: TGTGCCAGCAGTTCTCCGGGAGCAAAAAATTACAATGAGCAGTTCTTC. Protein product: CASSSPGAKNYNEQFF.